This entry lists 14 T cell receptor beta chains sequenced from one sample in a study of T-cell reconstitution after alpha-beta-depleted transplantation in children. Preparation of the TCRbeta library was carried out with unique molecular identifiers. One entry per CDR3 protein results from TCRdb running MiXCR on the PCR reads. This sample carries 200,000 to 250,000 distinct CDR3 sequences, approximately 10% of them seen once, and the ten largest clones take 28%. Sequenced here: PBMCs, sampled before TCRalphabeta/CD19-depleted stem cell transplant. The origin of the receptors is a child less than two years old with acute myeloid leukemia, due to receive a stem cell transplant.

The chain couples TRBV14 to TRBJ1-4, with unresolved D. Trimming removed 5 bases at V and 8 bases at J, with 15 bases between. Germline V lookup: CDR1 SGHDN, CDR2 FVKESK. The CDR3 sequence is 14 residues long. CDR3 DNA: TGTGCCAGCAGCGCCAAGAGACGGCGAGAAAAACTGTTTTTT. Translating gives CASSAKRRREKLFF. The complete variable domain, with remaining parts taken from reference TRBV14 and TRBJ1-4, reads EAGVTQFPSHSVIEKGQTVTLRCDPISGHDNLYWYRRVMGKEIKFLLHFVKESKQDESGMPNNRFLAERTGGTYSTLKVQPAELEDSGVYFCASSAKRRREKLFFGSGTQLSVL.

This clonotype was recorded at least ten times. CDR3 bases: TGTGCCAGCAGCACCCGACAGGGGGCGGTTGGGAACATTCAGTACTTC. Encoded protein: CASSTRQGAVGNIQYF. The chain is built from TRBV5-5 and TRBJ2-4; 10 bases match TRBD1. The CDR3 contains 16 residues. Germline assignment: CDR1 SGHKS and CDR2 YYEKEE (reference sequence). The J segment lost 7 bases and the V segment lost 4 bases, leaving 11 bases of the junction unmatched.

This clonotype showed up many times. This chain uses TRBV7-3 with TRBJ2-6; no definite D call. In germline, CDR1 is SGHTA, CDR2 FQGTGA. Trimming cost V 4 bases and J 4 bases, with 8 bases left between them. The CDR3 has 14 amino acids. CDR3 sequence (DNA): TGTGCCAGCAGCTCCGCCGGGGGGGCCAACGTCCTGACTTTC. It specifies CASSSAGGANVLTF.

This clonotype was seen at least ten times. The rearrangement links TRBV28 to TRBJ2-1, with D perhaps matching TRBD1 (6 bases). Germline CDR1 reads MDHEN; CDR2 reads SYDVKM. This CDR3 is 16 amino acids long. V lost 6 bases, J lost 6 bases, and 21 bases lay in between. CDR3 in amino acids: CASSYRSSKGVNEQFF. The CDR3 bases are TGTGCCAGCAGCTATCGGAGTTCGAAGGGGGTCAATGAGCAGTTCTTC.

In its sample, this clonotype was seen many times. The V call is TRBV29-1, the J call TRBJ1-1; perhaps TRBD1 as D (5 bases). Per germline, CDR1 SQVTM and CDR2 ANQGSEA. The CDR3 is made up of 14 amino acids. V was shortened by 4 bases and J by 7 bases, with 19 bases between the two germline ends. CDR3 coding DNA: TGCAGCGTTGCTATTAGAGGGGTTGTACTTGAAGCTTTCTTT. Translation gives CSVAIRGVVLEAFF.

Only a few counts were recorded for this clonotype. The chain combines TRBV18 with TRBJ2-7; possibly TRBD2 for D (5 bases). The CDR3 has 14 amino acids. The germline V gene encodes CDR1 KGHSH and CDR2 LQKENI. V was trimmed by 2 bases and J by 5 bases, leaving 13 bases between them. The CDR3 coding sequence is TGTGCCAGCTCACCAATCGTCCGGGAACACGAGCAGTACTTC. This encodes CASSPIVREHEQYF.

This clonotype has at least ten counts. This chain uses TRBV11-1 with TRBJ2-5; D not certain. V was clipped by 2 bases and J by 1 base, with 5 bases between them. This CDR3 spans 13 amino acids. Looked up from germline, CDR1 is SGHAT and CDR2 is FQDESV (reference sequence). The CDR3 loop is CASSLQVQETQYF. CDR3 coding DNA: TGTGCCAGCAGCTTACAGGTCCAAGAGACCCAGTACTTC.

This clonotype was found many times. A much larger clone differs from this one at a single base, so this may be a read error. V usage is TRBV24-1 and J usage is TRBJ1-5; D gene unclear. Germline V gene sequence: CDR1 KGHDR, CDR2 SFDVKD. There are 12 residues in the CDR3. V gave up 4 bases and J gave up 3 bases, with 3 bases separating them. As DNA, the CDR3 is TGTGCCACCAGTGACCCCAATCAGCCCCAGCATTTT. It yields the protein CATSDPNQPQHF.

As for this clonotype: A much more abundant neighbour one base away suggests this may be a read error. The chain has TRBV7-2 and TRBJ2-7; 7 nucleotides match TRBD2. The J call may be mistaken, given a closer DNA end match to TRBJ2-1. Germline loops: CDR1 SGHTA, CDR2 FQGNSA. The length of the CDR3 is 15 residues. CDR3 in amino acids: CASSLAPAGIYEQFF. CDR3 DNA: TGTGCCAGCAGCTTAGCCCCAGCGGGAATCTACGAGCAGTTCTTC.

There are many counts of this clonotype. CDR3 residues: CASSFSDRAAGNTIYF. The CDR3 DNA is TGTGCCAGCAGCTTTAGCGACAGGGCGGCGGGAAACACCATATATTTT. The V and J genes are TRBV7-2 and TRBJ1-3, with 7 bases aligning to TRBD1. Trimming at V came to 3 bases and at J to 4 bases, leaving 9 bases not matched to a gene. CDR1 and CDR2 (germline): SGHTA, FQGNSA. This CDR3 is built from 16 residues.

This clonotype has a count of ten or more. This chain uses TRBV28 with TRBJ2-3; D unresolved. CDR3 length: 13 residues. V was trimmed by 3 bases and J by 3 bases, leaving 7 bases between them. Per germline, CDR1 MDHEN and CDR2 SYDVKM. The CDR3 loop reads CASSLAQTDTQYF. Written as DNA, the CDR3 is TGTGCCAGCAGTTTGGCCCAAACAGATACGCAGTATTTT.

This clonotype came up many times. The chain links TRBV7-2 to TRBJ1-2, with 7 positions matching TRBD1. The germline V gene encodes CDR1 SGHTA and CDR2 FQGNSA. This CDR3 is built from 14 residues. Trimming at V came to 1 base and at J to 2 bases, leaving 1 base not matched to a gene. This CDR3 reads CASSLGRGNYGYTF. The DNA for the CDR3 is TGTGCCAGCAGCTTAGGCAGGGGGAACTATGGCTACACCTTC. Based on the CDR3 plus reference TRBV7-2 and TRBJ1-2, the full variable domain is GAGVSQSPSNKVTEKGKDVELRCDPISGHTALYWYRQSLGQGLEFLIYFQGNSAPDKSGLPSDRFSAERTGGSVSTLTIQRTQQEDSAVYLCASSLGRGNYGYTFGSGTRLTVV.

This clonotype was counted at least ten times. The rearrangement uses TRBV11-2 and TRBJ2-1; TRBD2 matches at 12 bases. Germline V gene lookup returns CDR1 SGHAT and CDR2 FQNNGV. The J segment lost 7 bases and the V segment lost 5 bases, leaving 24 bases of the junction unmatched. There are 21 residues in the CDR3. Written as DNA, the CDR3 is TGTGCCAGCAGCCGAGGTCGTAAGGGGCTAGCGGGAGGGGGTATGGGAAATGAGCAGTTCTTC. It specifies CASSRGRKGLAGGGMGNEQFF.

This clonotype has a count of ten or more. This chain uses TRBV3-1 with TRBJ2-7; no clear D. The V gene lost 3 bases and the J gene lost 7 bases, with 13 bases spanning the gap. CDR3 size: 13 residues. CDR1 is LGHDT, CDR2 YNNKEL, per germline (reference sequence). CDR3 region: CASSQWKTGEQYF. In nucleotides, the CDR3 is TGTGCCAGCAGCCAGTGGAAGACGGGTGAGCAGTACTTC.